This T cell receptor (beta chain) was obtained from a study of blood T cell repertoires in COVID-19. Data came from immunoSEQ multiplex PCR; TCRdb stores just in-frame clones and leaves some out. The sample holds over 70,000 clones; about 86% are singletons and the top ten take roughly a sixth. The CDR3 loop spans 14 amino acids. Per germline, CDR1 MNHNS and CDR2 SASEGT. V was clipped by 3 bases and J by 1 base, with 7 bases between them. The sequencing input was peripheral blood. The sequence was collected from a human donor in a cohort sampled during active COVID-19. The chain recombines TRBV6-1 with TRBJ1-5, with a tentative D call TRBD1 (5 bases). Written as DNA, the CDR3 is TGTGCCAGCAGTGACCGACAGAGCAATCAGCCCCAGCATTTT. Translated, it gives CASSDRQSNQPQHF.